This TCR beta chain was sequenced for a study of control samples from healthy donors and cancer patients. Clones were read by immunoSEQ multiplex PCR, and TCRdb kept only the in-frame ones, dropping some. The sample carries roughly 80,000 clones, 70% to 90% recorded once. The junction had 3 bases not matched to a gene; V was cut back by 4 bases and J by 2 bases. CDR1 and CDR2 (germline): GTSNPN, SVGIG (reference sequence). The CDR3 runs 13 residues. The chain employs TRBV30 and TRBJ1-2; 8 nucleotides align to TRBD1. This receptor was identified in a woman aged 45-60 years in good health. Sequencing used blood. The CDR3 sequence is CAWTDRGNYGYTF. The CDR3 nucleotides read TGTGCCTGGACCGACAGGGGCAACTATGGCTACACCTTC.